These 10 T cell receptor beta chains were sequenced from one sample in a study of T cell responses to AZD1222 COVID-19 vaccine. The method was immunoSEQ multiplex PCR; TCRdb's version includes in-frame clones alone and lacks a portion of them. The data contain approximately 110,000 clones, 91% of them singletons. Sequencing used peripheral blood, obtained on day 0 of AZD1222 vaccination. These TCRs come from an adult in good health.

The chain combines TRBV7-2 with TRBJ2-2; 10 nucleotides line up with TRBD2. V shed 5 bases and J 9 bases; nucleotides not matched to a gene: 12. This CDR3 comprises 16 residues. From germline, CDR1 is SGHTA and CDR2 FQGNSA. In DNA, the CDR3 is TGTGCCAGCAGCCCCAGCGGGGGGGCAACAGTTAGGGAGCTGTTTTTT. As protein: CASSPSGGATVRELFF.

This clone was seen a few times. The J gene is TRBJ1-6, the V gene TRBV6-5; D is undetermined. CDR1 and CDR2 (germline): MNHEY, SVGAGI. V was trimmed by 9 bases and J by 10 bases, leaving 19 bases between them. The CDR3 has 14 amino acids. For the CDR3, the DNA is TGTGCCAGTGGGCGGGAGCGTCAGGAATCACCCCTCCACTTT. Protein: CASGRERQESPLHF.

This clone was recorded once. In nucleotides, the CDR3 is TGTGCCAGCTCACCAGTCAGTGGTGGGGGGGTGTACGAGCAGTACTTC. It encodes CASSPVSGGGVYEQYF. The genes are TRBV18 and TRBJ2-7, with 7 bases aligning to TRBD2. This CDR3 contains 16 residues. V trimming: 2 bases; J trimming: 4 bases; junction bases outside the gene matches: 11. Germline V gene lookup returns CDR1 KGHSH and CDR2 LQKENI.

V and J are TRBV5-1 and TRBJ2-2; 7 bases align to TRBD2. There are 14 residues in the CDR3. Germline values: CDR1 SGHRS, CDR2 YFSETQ. V was clipped by 7 bases and J by 7 bases; unmatched bases: 10. The CDR3 loop is CASWRENYYGELFF. CDR3 sequence (DNA): TGCGCCAGCTGGCGGGAGAATTATTACGGGGAGCTGTTTTTT. The complete variable domain, with remaining parts taken from reference TRBV5-1 and TRBJ2-2, reads KAGVTQTPRYLIKTRGQQVTLSCSPISGHRSVSWYQQTPGQGLQFLFEYFSETQRNKGNFPGRFSGRQFSNSRSEMNVSTLELGDSALYLCASWRENYYGELFFGEGSRLTVL.

This clone has a single count. CDR3 sequence (DNA): TGTGCCAGCAGCCCGGGGATCTATGGCTACACCTTC. Its translation: CASSPGIYGYTF. V usage is TRBV3-1 (or the pseudogene TRBV3-2) and J usage is TRBJ1-2; D not resolved. V dropped 4 bases and J dropped 4 bases, with 7 bases sitting between them. The CDR3 extends over 12 amino acids. The germline gives CDR1 LGHDT, CDR2 YNNKEL (reference sequence).

This clone was detected once. This sequence joins TRBV7-8 and TRBJ2-2; TRBD1 aligns across 10 bases. The germline gives CDR1 SGHVS, CDR2 FQNEAQ. The CDR3 covers 18 residues. Trimming took 6 bases from V and 6 from J; bases not matched to a gene: 16. CDR3 region: CASRIRPRGTGDAGELFF. DNA for the CDR3: TGTGCCAGCAGGATCCGGCCCCGGGGGACAGGGGATGCCGGGGAGCTGTTTTTT.

The genes are TRBV5-1 and TRBJ1-2; weak D call: TRBD1 (6 bases). Trimming left V 7 bases short and J 4 bases short, with 17 bases between. CDR3 length: 14 residues. Germline CDR1 is SGHRS and CDR2 is YFSETQ. CDR3 protein: CASGPGEGSYGYTF. CDR3 nucleotides: TGCGCCAGCGGACCAGGGGAGGGATCCTATGGCTACACCTTC. Together with reference TRBV5-1 and TRBJ1-2, the CDR3 gives the full variable domain: KAGVTQTPRYLIKTRGQQVTLSCSPISGHRSVSWYQQTPGQGLQFLFEYFSETQRNKGNFPGRFSGRQFSNSRSEMNVSTLELGDSALYLCASGPGEGSYGYTFGSGTRLTVV.

V gene TRBV11-2 combines with J gene TRBJ1-2; D ambiguous. Germline CDR1 and CDR2: SGHAT and FQNNGV. V lost 5 bases and J lost 5, with 12 bases in between. The CDR3 length is 13 residues. CDR3 sequence reads: CASSADVQYGYTF. For the CDR3, the DNA is TGTGCCAGCAGCGCGGACGTTCAGTATGGCTACACCTTC.

The genes are TRBV27 and TRBJ2-1, with D perhaps TRBD2 (5 bases). This CDR3 has 15 residues. Trimming cost V 4 bases and J 3 bases, with 13 bases left between them. The germline V gene encodes CDR1 MNHEY and CDR2 SMNVEV (reference sequence). The CDR3 coding sequence is TGTGCCAGCAGTTCCGGGATAGCCGTCTACAATGAGCAGTTCTTC. Protein: CASSSGIAVYNEQFF.

The V gene is TRBV7-2, the J gene TRBJ2-1; D possibly corresponds to TRBD1 (6 bases). CDR3 length: 15 amino acids. Trimming removed 5 bases from V and 9 bases from J, with 20 bases in between. Germline V gene data show CDR1 as SGHTA and CDR2 as FQGNSA. The CDR3 region has the DNA TGTGCCAGCAGCCCTAGTGGGGGCCCCCATGGTGAGCAGTTCTTC. Amino acids: CASSPSGGPHGEQFF. The full variable domain, completed using reference TRBV7-2 and TRBJ2-1, is GAGVSQSPSNKVTEKGKDVELRCDPISGHTALYWYRQSLGQGLEFLIYFQGNSAPDKSGLPSDRFSAERTGGSVSTLTIQRTQQEDSAVYLCASSPSGGPHGEQFFGPGTRLTVL.